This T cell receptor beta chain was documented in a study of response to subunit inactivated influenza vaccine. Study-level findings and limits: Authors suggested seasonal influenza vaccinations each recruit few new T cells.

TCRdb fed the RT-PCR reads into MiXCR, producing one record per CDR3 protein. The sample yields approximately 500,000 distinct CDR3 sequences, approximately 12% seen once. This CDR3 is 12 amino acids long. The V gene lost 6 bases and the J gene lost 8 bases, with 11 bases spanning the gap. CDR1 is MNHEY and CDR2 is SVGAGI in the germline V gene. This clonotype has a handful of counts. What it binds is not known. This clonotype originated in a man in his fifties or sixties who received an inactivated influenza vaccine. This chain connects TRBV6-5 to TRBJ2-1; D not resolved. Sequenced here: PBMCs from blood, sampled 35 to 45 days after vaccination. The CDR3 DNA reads TGTGCCAGCAGAACCCGGTTCGATGAGCAGTTCTTC. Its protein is CASRTRFDEQFF.